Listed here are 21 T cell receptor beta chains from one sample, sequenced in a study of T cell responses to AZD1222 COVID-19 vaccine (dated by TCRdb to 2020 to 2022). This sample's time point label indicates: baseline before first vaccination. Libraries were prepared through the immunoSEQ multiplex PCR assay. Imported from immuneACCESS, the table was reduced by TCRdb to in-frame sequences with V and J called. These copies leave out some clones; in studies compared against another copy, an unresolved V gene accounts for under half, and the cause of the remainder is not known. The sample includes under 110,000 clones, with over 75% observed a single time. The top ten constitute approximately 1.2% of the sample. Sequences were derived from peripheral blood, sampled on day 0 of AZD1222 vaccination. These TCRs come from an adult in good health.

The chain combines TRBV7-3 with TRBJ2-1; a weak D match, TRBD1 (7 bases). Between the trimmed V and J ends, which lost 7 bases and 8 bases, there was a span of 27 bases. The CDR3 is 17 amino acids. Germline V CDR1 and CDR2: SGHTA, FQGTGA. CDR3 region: CASTPQGGGDVEDEQFF. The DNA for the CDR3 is TGTGCCAGCACACCCCAAGGGGGCGGGGATGTCGAAGATGAGCAGTTCTTC.

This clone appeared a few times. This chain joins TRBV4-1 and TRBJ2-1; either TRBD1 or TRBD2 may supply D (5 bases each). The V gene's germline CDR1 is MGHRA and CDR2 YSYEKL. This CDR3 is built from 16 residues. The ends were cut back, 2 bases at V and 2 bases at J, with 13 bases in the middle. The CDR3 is CASSQKLQGAYNEQFF. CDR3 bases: TGCGCCAGCAGCCAAAAGTTGCAGGGAGCCTACAATGAGCAGTTCTTC.

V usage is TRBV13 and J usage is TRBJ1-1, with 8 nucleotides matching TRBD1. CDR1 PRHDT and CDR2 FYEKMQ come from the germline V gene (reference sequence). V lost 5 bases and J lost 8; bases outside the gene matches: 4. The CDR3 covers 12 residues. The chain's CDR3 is CASSRGQGEAFF. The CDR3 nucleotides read TGTGCCAGCAGCCGAGGACAGGGCGAAGCTTTCTTT.

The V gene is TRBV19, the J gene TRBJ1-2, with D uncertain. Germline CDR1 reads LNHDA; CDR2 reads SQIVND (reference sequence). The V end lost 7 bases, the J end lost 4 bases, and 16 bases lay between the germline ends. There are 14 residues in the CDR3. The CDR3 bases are TGTGCCAGTACTGCCCGATCTGTGGGCTATGGCTACACCTTC. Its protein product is CASTARSVGYGYTF.

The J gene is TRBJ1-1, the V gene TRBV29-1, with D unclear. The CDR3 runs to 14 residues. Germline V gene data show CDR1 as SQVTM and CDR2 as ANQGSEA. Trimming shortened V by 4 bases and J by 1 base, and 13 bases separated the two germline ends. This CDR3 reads CSVGARTRNTEAFF. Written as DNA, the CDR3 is TGCAGCGTTGGTGCCAGGACTCGGAACACTGAAGCTTTCTTT.

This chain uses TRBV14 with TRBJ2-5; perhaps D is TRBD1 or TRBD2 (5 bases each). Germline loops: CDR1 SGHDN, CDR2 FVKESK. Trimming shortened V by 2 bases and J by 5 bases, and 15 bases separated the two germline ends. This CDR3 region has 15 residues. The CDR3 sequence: CASSQTRGFWETQYF. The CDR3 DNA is TGTGCCAGCAGCCAAACTAGGGGTTTTTGGGAGACCCAGTACTTC.

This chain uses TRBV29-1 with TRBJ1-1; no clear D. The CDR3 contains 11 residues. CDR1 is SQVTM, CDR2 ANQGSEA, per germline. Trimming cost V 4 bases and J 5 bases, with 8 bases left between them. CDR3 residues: CSVGEGTEAFF. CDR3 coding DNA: TGCAGCGTTGGCGAGGGAACTGAAGCTTTCTTT. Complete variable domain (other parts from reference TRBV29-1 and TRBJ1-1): SAVISQKPSRDICQRGTSLTIQCQVDSQVTMMFWYRQQPGQSLTLIATANQGSEATYESGFVIDKFPISRPNLTFSTLTVSNMSPEDSSIYLCSVGEGTEAFFGQGTRLTVV.

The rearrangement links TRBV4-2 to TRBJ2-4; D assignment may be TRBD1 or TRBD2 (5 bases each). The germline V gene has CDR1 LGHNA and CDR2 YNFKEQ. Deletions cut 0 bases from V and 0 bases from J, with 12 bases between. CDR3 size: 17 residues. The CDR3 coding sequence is TGTGCCAGCAGCCAAGAGCCCGGGGCCCTAGCCAAAAACATTCAGTACTTC. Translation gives CASSQEPGALAKNIQYF.

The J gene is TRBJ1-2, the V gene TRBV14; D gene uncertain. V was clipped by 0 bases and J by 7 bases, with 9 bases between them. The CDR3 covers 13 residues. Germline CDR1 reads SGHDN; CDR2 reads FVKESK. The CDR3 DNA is TGTGCCAGCAGCCAAGAATGGAGTGGTGGCTACACCTTC. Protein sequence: CASSQEWSGGYTF. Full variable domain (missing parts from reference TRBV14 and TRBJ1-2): EAGVTQFPSHSVIEKGQTVTLRCDPISGHDNLYWYRRVMGKEIKFLLHFVKESKQDESGMPNNRFLAERTGGTYSTLKVQPAELEDSGVYFCASSQEWSGGYTFGSGTRLTVV.

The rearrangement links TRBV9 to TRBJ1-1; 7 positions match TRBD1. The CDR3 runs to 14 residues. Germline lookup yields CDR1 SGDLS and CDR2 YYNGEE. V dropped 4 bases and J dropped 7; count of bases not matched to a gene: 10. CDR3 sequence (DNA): TGTGCCAGCAGCCCCCGGGGGGCAGGGGGTGAAGCTTTCTTT. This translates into CASSPRGAGGEAFF. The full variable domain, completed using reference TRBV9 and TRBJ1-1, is DSGVTQTPKHLITATGQRVTLRCSPRSGDLSVYWYQQSLDQGLQFLIQYYNGEERAKGNILERFSAQQFPDLHSELNLSSLELGDSALYFCASSPRGAGGEAFFGQGTRLTVV.

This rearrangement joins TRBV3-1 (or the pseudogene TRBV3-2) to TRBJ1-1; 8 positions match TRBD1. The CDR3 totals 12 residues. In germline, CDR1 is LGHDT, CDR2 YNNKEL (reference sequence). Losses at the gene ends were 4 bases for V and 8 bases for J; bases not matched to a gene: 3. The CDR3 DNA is TGTGCCAGCAGCCTTCGGACAGGGGAAGCTTTCTTT. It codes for CASSLRTGEAFF.

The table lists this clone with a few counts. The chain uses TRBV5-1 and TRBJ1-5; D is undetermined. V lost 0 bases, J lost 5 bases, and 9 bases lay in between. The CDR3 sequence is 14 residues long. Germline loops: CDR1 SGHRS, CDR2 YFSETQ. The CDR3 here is CASSLAFGDQPQHF. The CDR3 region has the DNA TGCGCCAGCAGCTTGGCCTTTGGGGATCAGCCCCAGCATTTT.

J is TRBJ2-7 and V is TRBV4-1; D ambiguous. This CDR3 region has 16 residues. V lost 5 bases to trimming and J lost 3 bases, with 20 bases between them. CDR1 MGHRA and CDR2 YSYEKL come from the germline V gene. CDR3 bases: TGCGCCAGCAGCGAAAGATCCCAGTCCACGCTCTACGAGCAGTACTTC. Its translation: CASSERSQSTLYEQYF.

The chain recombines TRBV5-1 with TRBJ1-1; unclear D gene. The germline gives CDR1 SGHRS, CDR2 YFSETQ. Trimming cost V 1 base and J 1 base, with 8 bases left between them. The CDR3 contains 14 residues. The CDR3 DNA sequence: TGCGCCAGCAGCTTGTATTCACAGAACACTGAAGCTTTCTTT. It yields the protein CASSLYSQNTEAFF.

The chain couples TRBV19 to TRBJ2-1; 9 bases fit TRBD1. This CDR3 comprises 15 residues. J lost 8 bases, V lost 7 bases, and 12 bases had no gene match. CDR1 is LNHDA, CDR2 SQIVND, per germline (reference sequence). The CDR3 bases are TGTGCCAGTACTTCCCGGGACAGGGTTAGGGATGAGCAGTTCTTC. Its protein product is CASTSRDRVRDEQFF.

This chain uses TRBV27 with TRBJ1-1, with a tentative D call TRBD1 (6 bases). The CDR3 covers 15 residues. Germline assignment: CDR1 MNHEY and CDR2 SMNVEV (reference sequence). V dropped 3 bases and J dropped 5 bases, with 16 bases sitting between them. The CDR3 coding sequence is TGTGCCAGCAGTTTGTATGGGACCCAGGGGACTGAAGCTTTCTTT. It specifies CASSLYGTQGTEAFF.

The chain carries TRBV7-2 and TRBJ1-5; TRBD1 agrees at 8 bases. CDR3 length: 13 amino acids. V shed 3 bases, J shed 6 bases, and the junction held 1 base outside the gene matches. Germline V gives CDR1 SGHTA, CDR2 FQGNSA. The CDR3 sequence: CASSLDRAQPQHF. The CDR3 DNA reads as TGTGCCAGCAGCTTGGACAGGGCTCAGCCCCAGCATTTT. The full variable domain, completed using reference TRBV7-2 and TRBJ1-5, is GAGVSQSPSNKVTEKGKDVELRCDPISGHTALYWYRQSLGQGLEFLIYFQGNSAPDKSGLPSDRFSAERTGGSVSTLTIQRTQQEDSAVYLCASSLDRAQPQHFGDGTRLSIL.

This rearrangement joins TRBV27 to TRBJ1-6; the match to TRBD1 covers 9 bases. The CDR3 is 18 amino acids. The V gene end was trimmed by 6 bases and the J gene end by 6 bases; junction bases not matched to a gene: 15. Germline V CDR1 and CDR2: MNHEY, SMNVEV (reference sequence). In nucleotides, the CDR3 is TGTGCCAGCAGCAGAAGTCGGACAGGGGTCTTTGGTAATTCACCCCTCCACTTT. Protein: CASSRSRTGVFGNSPLHF.

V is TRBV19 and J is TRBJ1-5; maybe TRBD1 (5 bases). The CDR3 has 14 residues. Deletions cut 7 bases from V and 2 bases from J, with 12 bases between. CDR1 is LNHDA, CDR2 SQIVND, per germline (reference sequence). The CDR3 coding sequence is TGTGCCAGTACAGGGTTGTTAGGCAATCAGCCCCAGCATTTT. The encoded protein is CASTGLLGNQPQHF.

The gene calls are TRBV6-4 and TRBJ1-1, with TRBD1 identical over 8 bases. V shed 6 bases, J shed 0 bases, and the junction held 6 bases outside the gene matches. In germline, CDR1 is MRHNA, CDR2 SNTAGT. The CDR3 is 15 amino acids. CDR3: CASRRTGNMNTEAFF. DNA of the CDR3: TGTGCCAGCAGGCGGACAGGGAACATGAACACTGAAGCTTTCTTT.

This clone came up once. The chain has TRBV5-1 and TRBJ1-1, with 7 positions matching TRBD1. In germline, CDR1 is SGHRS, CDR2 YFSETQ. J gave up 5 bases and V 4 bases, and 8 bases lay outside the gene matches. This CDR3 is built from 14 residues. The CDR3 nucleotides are TGCGCCAGCAGCCCACGAACAGGGGATACTGAAGCTTTCTTT. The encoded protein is CASSPRTGDTEAFF.